One T cell receptor beta chain is described in this entry. Antigen specificity is unknown. These data originate in a study of T cell responses to AZD1222 COVID-19 vaccine. Points from the study as a whole: Sampled repertoires all dated from after the peak T cell response.

The V end lost 6 bases, the J end lost 4 bases, and 15 bases lay between the germline ends. Germline lookup yields CDR1 MDHEN and CDR2 SYDVKM. The CDR3 length is 14 residues. Some clones are missing from TCRdb's copy, which holds only in-frame ones; the method was immunoSEQ multiplex PCR. The sample yields tens of thousands of clones, around 84% seen once. The sample here was peripheral blood, taken on day 0 of AZD1222 vaccination. This TCR was sampled from an adult in good health. The chain combines TRBV28 with TRBJ1-2, with D possibly matching TRBD1 (5 bases). The CDR3 DNA reads as TGTGCCAGCAGCAACTTCGGGGGGTCCTATGGCTACACCTTC. Its translation: CASSNFGGSYGYTF.